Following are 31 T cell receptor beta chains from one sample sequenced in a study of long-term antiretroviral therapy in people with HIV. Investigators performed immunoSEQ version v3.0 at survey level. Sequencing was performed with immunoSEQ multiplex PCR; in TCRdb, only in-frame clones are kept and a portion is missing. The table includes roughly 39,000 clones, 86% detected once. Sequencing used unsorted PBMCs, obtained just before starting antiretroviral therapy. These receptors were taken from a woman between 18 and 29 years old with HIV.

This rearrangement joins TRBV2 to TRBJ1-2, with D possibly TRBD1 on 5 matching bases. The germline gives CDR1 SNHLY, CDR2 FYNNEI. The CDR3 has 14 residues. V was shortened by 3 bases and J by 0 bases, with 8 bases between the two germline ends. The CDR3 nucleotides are TGTGCCAGCAGTGAGGGAGGGGCTAACTATGGCTACACCTTC. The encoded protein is CASSEGGANYGYTF. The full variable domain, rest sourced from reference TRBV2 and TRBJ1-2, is EPEVTQTPSHQVTQMGQEVILRCVPISNHLYFYWYRQILGQKVEFLVSFYNNEISEKSEIFDDQFSVERPDGSNFTLKIRSTKLEDSAMYFCASSEGGANYGYTFGSGTRLTVV.

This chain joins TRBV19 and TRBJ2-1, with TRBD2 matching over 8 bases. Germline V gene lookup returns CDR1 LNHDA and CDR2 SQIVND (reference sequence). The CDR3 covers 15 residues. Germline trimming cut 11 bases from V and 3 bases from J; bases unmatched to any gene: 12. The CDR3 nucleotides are TGTGCCTCATGCCCGGTAGCGGGAAACTACAATGAGCAGTTCTTC. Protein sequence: CASCPVAGNYNEQFF.

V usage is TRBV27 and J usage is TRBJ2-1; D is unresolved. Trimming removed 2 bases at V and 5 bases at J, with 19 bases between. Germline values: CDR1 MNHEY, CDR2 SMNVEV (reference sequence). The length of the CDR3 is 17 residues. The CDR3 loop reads CASSLSAGRLVDNEQFF. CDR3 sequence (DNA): TGTGCCAGCAGTTTAAGTGCTGGCAGGCTTGTGGACAATGAGCAGTTCTTC.

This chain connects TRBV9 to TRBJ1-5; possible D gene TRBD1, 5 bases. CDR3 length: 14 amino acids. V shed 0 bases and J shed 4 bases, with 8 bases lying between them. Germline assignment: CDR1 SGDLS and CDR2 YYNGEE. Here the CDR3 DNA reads TGTGCCAGCAGCGTAGGGCAGGGTAATCAGCCCCAGCATTTT. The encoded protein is CASSVGQGNQPQHF. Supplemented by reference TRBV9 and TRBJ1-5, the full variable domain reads DSGVTQTPKHLITATGQRVTLRCSPRSGDLSVYWYQQSLDQGLQFLIQYYNGEERAKGNILERFSAQQFPDLHSELNLSSLELGDSALYFCASSVGQGNQPQHFGDGTRLSIL.

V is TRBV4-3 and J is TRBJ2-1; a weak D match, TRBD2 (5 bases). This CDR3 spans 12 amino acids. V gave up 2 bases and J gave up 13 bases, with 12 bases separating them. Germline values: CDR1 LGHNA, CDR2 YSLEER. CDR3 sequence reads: CASSQSGAVQFF. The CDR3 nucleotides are TGCGCCAGCAGCCAAAGTGGAGCGGTCCAGTTCTTC.

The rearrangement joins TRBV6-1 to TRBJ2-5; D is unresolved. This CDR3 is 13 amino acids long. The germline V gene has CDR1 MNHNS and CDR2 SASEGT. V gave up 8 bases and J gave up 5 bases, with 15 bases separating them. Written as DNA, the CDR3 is TGTGCCAGCTCGGAACGTAGGCTTGAGACCCAGTACTTC. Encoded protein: CASSERRLETQYF.

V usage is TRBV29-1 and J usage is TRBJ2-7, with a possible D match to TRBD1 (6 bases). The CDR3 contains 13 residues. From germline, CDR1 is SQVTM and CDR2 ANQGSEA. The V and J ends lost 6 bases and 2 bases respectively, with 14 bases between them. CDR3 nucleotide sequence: TGCAGCGTCGAAACGGACAGAGCCTACGAGCAGTACTTC. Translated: CSVETDRAYEQYF.

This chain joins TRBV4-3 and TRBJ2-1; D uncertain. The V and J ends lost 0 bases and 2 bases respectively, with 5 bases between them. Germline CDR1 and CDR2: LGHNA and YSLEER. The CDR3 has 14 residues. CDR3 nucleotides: TGCGCCAGCAGCCAAGACTCAACCTACAATGAGCAGTTCTTC. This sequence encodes CASSQDSTYNEQFF.

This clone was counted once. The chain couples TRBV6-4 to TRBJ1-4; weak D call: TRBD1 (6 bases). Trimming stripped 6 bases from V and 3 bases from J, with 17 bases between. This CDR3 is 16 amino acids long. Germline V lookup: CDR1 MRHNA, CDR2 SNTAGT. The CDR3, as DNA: TGTGCCAGCAGCGACCGATCAGGGGATCCTAATGAAAAACTGTTTTTT. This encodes CASSDRSGDPNEKLFF.

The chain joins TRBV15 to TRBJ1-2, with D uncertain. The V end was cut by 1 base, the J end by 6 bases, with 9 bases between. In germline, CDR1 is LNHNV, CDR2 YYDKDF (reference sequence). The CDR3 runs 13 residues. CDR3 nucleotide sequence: TGTGCCACCAGCAGAGTCGGTCGGGATGGCTACACCTTC. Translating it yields CATSRVGRDGYTF. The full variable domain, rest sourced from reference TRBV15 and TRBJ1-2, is DAMVIQNPRYQVTQFGKPVTLSCSQTLNHNVMYWYQQKSSQAPKLLFHYYDKDFNNEADTPDNFQSRRPNTSFCFLDIRSPGLGDTAMYLCATSRVGRDGYTFGSGTRLTVV.

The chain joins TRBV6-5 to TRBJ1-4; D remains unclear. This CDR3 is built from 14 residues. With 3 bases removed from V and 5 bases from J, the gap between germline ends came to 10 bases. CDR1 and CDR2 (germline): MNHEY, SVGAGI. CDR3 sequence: CASSYGGFNEKLFF. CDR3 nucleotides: TGTGCCAGCAGTTATGGAGGTTTCAATGAAAAACTGTTTTTT.

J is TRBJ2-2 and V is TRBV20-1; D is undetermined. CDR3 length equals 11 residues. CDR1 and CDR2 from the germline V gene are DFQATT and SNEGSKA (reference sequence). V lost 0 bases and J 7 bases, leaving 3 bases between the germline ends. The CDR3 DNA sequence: TGCAGTGCTAGAGAAATCGGGGAGCTGTTTTTT. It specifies CSAREIGELFF.

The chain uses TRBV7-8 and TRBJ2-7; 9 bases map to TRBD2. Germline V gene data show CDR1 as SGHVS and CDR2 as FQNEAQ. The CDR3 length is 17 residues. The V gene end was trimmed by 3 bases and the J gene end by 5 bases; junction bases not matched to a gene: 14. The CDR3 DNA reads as TGTGCCAGCAGCTTTATTTTGCGTTTTGCGGGAGGGGACGAGCAGTACTTC. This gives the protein CASSFILRFAGGDEQYF.

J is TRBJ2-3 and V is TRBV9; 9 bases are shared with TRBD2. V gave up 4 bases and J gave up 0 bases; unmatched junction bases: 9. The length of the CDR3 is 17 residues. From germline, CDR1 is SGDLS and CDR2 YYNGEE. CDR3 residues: CASSIRPGLASTDTQYF. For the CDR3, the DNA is TGTGCCAGCAGCATCCGCCCCGGACTAGCGAGCACAGATACGCAGTATTTT.

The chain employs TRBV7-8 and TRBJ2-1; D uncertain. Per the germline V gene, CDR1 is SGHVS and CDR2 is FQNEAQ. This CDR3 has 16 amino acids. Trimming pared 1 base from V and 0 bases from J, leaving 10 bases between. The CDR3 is CASSLVTASSYNEQFF. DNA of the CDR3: TGTGCCAGCAGCTTAGTAACGGCGAGCTCCTACAATGAGCAGTTCTTC.

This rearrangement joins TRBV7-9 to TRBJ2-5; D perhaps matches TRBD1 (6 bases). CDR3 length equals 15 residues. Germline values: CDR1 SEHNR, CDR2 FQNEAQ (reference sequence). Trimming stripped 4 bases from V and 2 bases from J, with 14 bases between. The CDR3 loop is CASSSWTEQQETQYF. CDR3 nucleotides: TGTGCCAGCAGCTCTTGGACAGAGCAACAAGAGACCCAGTACTTC.

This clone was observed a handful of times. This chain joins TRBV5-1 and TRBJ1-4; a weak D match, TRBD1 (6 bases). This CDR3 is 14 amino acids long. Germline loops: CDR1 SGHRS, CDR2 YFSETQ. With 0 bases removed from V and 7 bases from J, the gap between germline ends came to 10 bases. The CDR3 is CASSLGDTGEKLFF. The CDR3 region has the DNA TGCGCCAGCAGCTTGGGGGACACAGGTGAAAAACTGTTTTTT.

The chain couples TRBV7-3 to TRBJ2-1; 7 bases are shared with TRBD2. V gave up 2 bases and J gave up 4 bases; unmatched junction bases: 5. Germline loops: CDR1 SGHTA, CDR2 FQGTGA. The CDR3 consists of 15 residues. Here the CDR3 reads CASSLQAGTYNEQFF. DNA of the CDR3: TGTGCCAGCAGCTTACAAGCGGGGACTTACAATGAGCAGTTCTTC.

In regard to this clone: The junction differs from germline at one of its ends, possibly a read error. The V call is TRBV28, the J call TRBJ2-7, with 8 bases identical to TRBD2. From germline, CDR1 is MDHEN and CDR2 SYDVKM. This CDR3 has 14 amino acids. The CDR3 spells CASPPGGGSHEQYF. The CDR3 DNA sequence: TGTGCCAGCCCCCCCGGGGGGGGCTCCCACGAGCAGTACTTC.

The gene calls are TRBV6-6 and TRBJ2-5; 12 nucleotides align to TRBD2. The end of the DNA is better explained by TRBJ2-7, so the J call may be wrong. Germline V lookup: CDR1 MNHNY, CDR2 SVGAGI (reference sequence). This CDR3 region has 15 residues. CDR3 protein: CASSMTSGSTHEQYF. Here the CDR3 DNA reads TGTGCCAGCAGTATGACTAGCGGGAGTACCCACGAGCAGTACTTC.

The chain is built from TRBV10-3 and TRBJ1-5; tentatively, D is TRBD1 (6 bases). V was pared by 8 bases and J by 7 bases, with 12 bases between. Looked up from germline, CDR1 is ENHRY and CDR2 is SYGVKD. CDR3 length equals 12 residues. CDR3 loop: CAIGEQGQPQHF. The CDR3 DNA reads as TGTGCCATCGGGGAACAGGGACAGCCCCAGCATTTT.

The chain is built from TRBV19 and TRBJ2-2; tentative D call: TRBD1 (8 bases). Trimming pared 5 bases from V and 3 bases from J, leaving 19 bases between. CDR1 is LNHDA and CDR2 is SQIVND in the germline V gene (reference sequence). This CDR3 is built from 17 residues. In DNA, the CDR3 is TGTGCCAGTAGTCGCAGGGGGCGCGGACTAGACACCGGGGAGCTGTTTTTT. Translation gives CASSRRGRGLDTGELFF. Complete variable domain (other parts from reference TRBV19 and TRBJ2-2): DGGITQSPKYLFRKEGQNVTLSCEQNLNHDAMYWYRQDPGQGLRLIYYSQIVNDFQKGDIAEGYSVSREKKESFPLTVTSAQKNPTAFYLCASSRRGRGLDTGELFFGEGSRLTVL.

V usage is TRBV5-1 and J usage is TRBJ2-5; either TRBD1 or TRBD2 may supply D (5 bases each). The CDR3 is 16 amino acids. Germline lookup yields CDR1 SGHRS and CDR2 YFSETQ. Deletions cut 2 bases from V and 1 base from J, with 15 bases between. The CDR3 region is CASSLITGGGQETQYF. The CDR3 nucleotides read TGCGCCAGCAGCTTAATAACAGGAGGAGGCCAAGAGACCCAGTACTTC.

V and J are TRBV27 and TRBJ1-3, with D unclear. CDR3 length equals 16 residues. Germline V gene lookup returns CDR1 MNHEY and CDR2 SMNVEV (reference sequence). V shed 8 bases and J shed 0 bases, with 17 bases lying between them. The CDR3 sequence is CASHSGRPISGNTIYF. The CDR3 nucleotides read TGTGCCAGCCACTCGGGCCGGCCCATCTCTGGAAACACCATATATTTT.

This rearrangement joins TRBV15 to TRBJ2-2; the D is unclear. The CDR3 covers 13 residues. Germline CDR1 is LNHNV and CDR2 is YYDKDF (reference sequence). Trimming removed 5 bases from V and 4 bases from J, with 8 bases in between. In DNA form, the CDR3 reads TGTGCCACCAGCTCCCGCCTCACCGGGGAGCTGTTTTTT. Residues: CATSSRLTGELFF.

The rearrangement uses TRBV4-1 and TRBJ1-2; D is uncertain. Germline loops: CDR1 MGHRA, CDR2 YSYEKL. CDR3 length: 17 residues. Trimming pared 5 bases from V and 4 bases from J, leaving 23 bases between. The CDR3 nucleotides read TGCGCCAGCAGCGCAATGGGCCTTGGGGATGGGATCTATGGCTACACCTTC. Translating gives CASSAMGLGDGIYGYTF.

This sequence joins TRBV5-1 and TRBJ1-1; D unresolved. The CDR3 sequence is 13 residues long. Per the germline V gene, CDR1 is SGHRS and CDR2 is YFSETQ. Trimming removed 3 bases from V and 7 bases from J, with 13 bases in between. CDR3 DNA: TGCGCCAGCAGCTCCCGGCAGAGCCATGAAGCTTTCTTT. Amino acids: CASSSRQSHEAFF.

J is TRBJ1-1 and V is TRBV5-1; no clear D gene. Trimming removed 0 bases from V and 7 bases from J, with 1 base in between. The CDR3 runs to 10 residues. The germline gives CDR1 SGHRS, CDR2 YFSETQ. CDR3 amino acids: CASSLGEAFF. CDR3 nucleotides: TGCGCCAGCAGCTTGGGTGAAGCTTTCTTT.

CDR3 DNA: TGTGCCAGCAGCTTAGTCGGGCCCTCTGGGGCCAACGTCCTGACTTTC. Translated: CASSLVGPSGANVLTF. The V and J genes are TRBV7-3 and TRBJ2-6; D unclear. Per germline, CDR1 SGHTA and CDR2 FQGTGA. This CDR3 has 16 amino acids. The germline V and J ends were trimmed by 2 bases and 0 bases, with 8 bases remaining between them.

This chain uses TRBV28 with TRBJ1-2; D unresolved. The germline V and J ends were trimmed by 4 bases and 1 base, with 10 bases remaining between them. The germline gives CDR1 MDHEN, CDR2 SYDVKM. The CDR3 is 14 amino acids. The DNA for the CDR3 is TGTGCCAGCAGTTCCTCCCCACTTAACTATGGCTACACCTTC. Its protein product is CASSSSPLNYGYTF.

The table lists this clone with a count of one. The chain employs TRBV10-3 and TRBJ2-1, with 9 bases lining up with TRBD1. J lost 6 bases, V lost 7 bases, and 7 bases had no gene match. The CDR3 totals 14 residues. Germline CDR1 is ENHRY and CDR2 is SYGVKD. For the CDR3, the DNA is TGTGCCATCAATATAGGACAGGGGTCCAATGAGCAGTTCTTC. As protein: CAINIGQGSNEQFF.